These 22 T cell receptor beta chains came from one sample sequenced in a study of tumor-infiltrating lymphocytes in primary liver carcinoma. The investigators made TCR beta cDNA from around 530 ng total RNA, using a constant-region primer. The TCR beta library was amplified through three nested multiplex PCR rounds in a modified ARM-PCR procedure. It was with TRBV1-TRBV30 forward primers and a C-beta reverse primer that the first two PCR rounds were run, at around 11 cycles each. One entry per CDR3 protein results from TCRdb running MiXCR on the multiplex PCR reads. The sample records 300,000 to 400,000 distinct CDR3 sequences, roughly 61% being singletons. Researchers drew blood RNA from unsorted whole blood and extracted germline DNA as well. The sequencing sample was made of peripheral blood. These receptor sequences come from a man aged 40-50 years with primary liver carcinoma and hepatitis B virus infection.

Points on this clonotype: The conserved final phenylalanine or tryptophan is absent from the CDR3, which likely points to a read error. The DNA is left out, because the CDR3 cannot be placed on it with certainty; the CDR3 is given as TCRdb lists it. The chain joins TRBV11-2 to TRBJ2-5; the table gives TRBD2 as D, unverified against the DNA. Inclusive of both ends, the CDR3 amounts to 14 amino acids. Per the germline V gene, CDR1 is SGHAT and CDR2 is FQNNGV. The CDR3 region is CASTVSGIRETRYI.

The chain joins TRBV11-2 to TRBJ2-2, with 7 bases that match TRBD2. In germline, CDR1 is SGHAT, CDR2 FQNNGV. The CDR3 length is 17 residues. V was pared by 4 bases and J by 14 bases, with 22 bases of the junction left unmatched. The CDR3 region has the DNA TGTGCCAGCAGCTCGAGAAGATCGGGACTAAACACCGGGGGTCTGTTTTTT. It codes for CASSSRRSGLNTGGLFF.

Turning to this clonotype: Since a much larger clone is just one base distant, this may be a read error. The chain couples TRBV6-2 or TRBV6-3 to TRBJ2-1; 10 nucleotides align to TRBD2. Germline CDR1 MNHEY, CDR2 SVGEGT. The CDR3 runs to 16 residues. V dropped 10 bases and J dropped 4; count of bases not matched to a gene: 13. CDR3 DNA: TGTGCCAACAGACTTTCAGCGGGAGGGTGGTACAATGAGCAGTTCTTC. This translates into CANRLSAGGWYNEQFF.

As for this clonotype: One end of the junction fails to match germline, which may point to a read error. This chain uses TRBV11-2 with TRBJ2-4, with D perhaps TRBD2 (5 bases). Germline lookup yields CDR1 SGHAT and CDR2 FQNNGV. This CDR3 has 18 amino acids. The chain's CDR3 is CASILDQIEPLAKNIKYF. CDR3 nucleotides: TGTGCCAGCATCTTAGATCAGATAGAACCTCTAGCCAAAAACATTAAGTACTTC. The complete variable domain, with remaining parts taken from reference TRBV11-2 and TRBJ2-4, reads EAGVAQSPRYKIIEKRQSVAFWCNPISGHATLYWYQQILGQGPKLLIQFQNNGVVDDSQLPKDRFSAERLKGVDSTLKIQPAKLEDSAVYLCASILDQIEPLAKNIKYFGAGTRLSVL.

V is TRBV11-1 and J is TRBJ2-1, with 9 bases lining up with TRBD2. Germline lookup yields CDR1 SGHAT and CDR2 FQDESV (reference sequence). The CDR3 totals 15 residues. The J segment lost 13 bases and the V segment lost 5 bases, leaving 15 bases of the junction unmatched. This CDR3 reads CASSPTLAGKETQFF. CDR3 DNA: TGTGCCAGCAGCCCAACCCTAGCGGGGAAAGAGACCCAGTTCTTC.

Points on this clonotype: Germline is not matched at one junction end, which may reflect a read error. The chain is built from TRBV4-3 and TRBJ1-1, with 10 positions matching TRBD1. The CDR3 extends over 14 amino acids. Germline V gene lookup returns CDR1 LGHNA and CDR2 YSLEER. The CDR3: CASNQDRGPTEAFF. DNA for the CDR3: TGCGCCAGCAACCAAGACAGGGGGCCCACTGAAGCTTTCTTT.

This clonotype was seen many times. This chain joins TRBV6-5 and TRBJ1-4, with D tentatively TRBD1 (5 bases). CDR1 and CDR2 (germline): MNHEY, SVGAGI. V lost 2 bases and J lost 8, with 15 bases in between. The length of the CDR3 is 15 residues. CDR3: CASSYSPARAEKLFF. CDR3 bases: TGTGCCAGCAGTTACAGTCCCGCCAGGGCGGAAAAACTGTTTTTT.

Worth noting for this clonotype: A much bigger clone sits one base away, suggesting this may be a read error. The CDR3 region has the DNA TGTGCCAGCAGCTCCCCCGACAGGGAAGATCCTAATGAGCAGTTCTTC. This gives the protein CASSSPDREDPNEQFF. V usage is TRBV5-6 and J usage is TRBJ2-1, with 7 bases identical to TRBD1. Germline trimming cut 3 bases from V and 7 bases from J; bases unmatched to any gene: 13. Germline CDR1 and CDR2: SGHDT and YYEEEE. The length of the CDR3 is 16 residues. Together with reference TRBV5-6 and TRBJ2-1, the CDR3 gives the full variable domain: DAGVTQSPTHLIKTRGQQVTLRCSPKSGHDTVSWYQQALGQGPQFIFQYYEEEERQRGNFPDRFSGHQFPNYSSELNVNALLLGDSALYLCASSSPDREDPNEQFFGPGTRLTVL.

As for this clonotype: A clone one base away is much larger, so this may be a read error. The chain couples TRBV7-8 to TRBJ2-3, with a possible D match to TRBD1 (6 bases). The length of the CDR3 is 14 residues. Germline loops: CDR1 SGHVS, CDR2 FQNEAQ. V gave up 2 bases and J gave up 6 bases, with 12 bases separating them. The CDR3 loop is CASSLRWGLDTQYF. CDR3 nucleotide sequence: TGTGCCAGCAGCTTAAGATGGGGGCTGGATACGCAGTATTTT.

The chain carries TRBV11-2 and TRBJ1-4; unclear D gene. V was shortened by 3 bases and J by 1 base, with 9 bases between the two germline ends. The CDR3 consists of 15 residues. Germline assignment: CDR1 SGHAT and CDR2 FQNNGV. In DNA, the CDR3 is TGTGCCAGCAGCTTTGACGGGATAACTAATGAAAAACTGTTTTTT. Its protein is CASSFDGITNEKLFF.

A remark on this clonotype: A read error may produce the germline difference seen at one junction end. The J gene is TRBJ2-7, the V gene TRBV10-3, with D hard to call. CDR1 is ENHRY and CDR2 is SYGVKD in the germline V gene. The CDR3 extends over 12 amino acids. This chain's CDR3 is CVISGSTYEQHF. As DNA, the CDR3 is TGTGTCATCAGTGGGTCTACCTACGAGCAGCACTTC.

Comments on this clonotype: The CDR3 ends on some other residue instead of the conserved phenylalanine or tryptophan, so this is likely a read error. The chain has TRBV11-2 and TRBJ2-7; a possible D gene is TRBD2 (5 bases). The CDR3 is 13 amino acids. Trimming pared 1 base from V and 3 bases from J, leaving 7 bases between. Germline V lookup: CDR1 SGHAT, CDR2 FQNNGV. The CDR3 is CASSLGGGYEQYL. CDR3 DNA: TGTGCCAGCAGCTTAGGAGGAGGCTACGAGCAGTACTTA.

Note on this clonotype: Since a much larger clone is just one base distant, this may be a read error. The CDR3 DNA sequence: TGCAGCTTTGACCCCTGGTCAGGGTACGGGGGCTACACCTTC. This encodes CSFDPWSGYGGYTF. V and J are TRBV29-1 and TRBJ1-2; maybe TRBD1 (5 bases). From germline, CDR1 is SQVTM and CDR2 ANQGSEA. This CDR3 spans 14 amino acids.

This clonotype came up once. This rearrangement joins TRBV18 to TRBJ2-1; D gene unclear. Germline assignment: CDR1 KGHSH and CDR2 LQKENI. V was pared by 6 bases and J by 5 bases, with 8 bases between. The CDR3 length is 12 residues. CDR3 protein: CASSPTDNEQFF. The CDR3 DNA reads as TGTGCCAGCTCGCCGACTGACAATGAGCAGTTCTTC.

To note about this clonotype: Germline and junction disagree at one end, which may indicate a read error. The CDR3 region is CASSLLQGAETQYF. The CDR3 DNA follows: TGTGCAAGCAGCCTTCTACAGGGGGCAGAGACCCAGTACTTC. V is TRBV6-5 and J is TRBJ2-5; 9 bases align to TRBD1. Germline values: CDR1 MNHEY, CDR2 SVGAGI. The CDR3 spans 14 residues.

Regarding this clonotype: Since no conserved phenylalanine or tryptophan closes the CDR3, a read error is the likely cause. The V and J genes are TRBV11-1 and TRBJ2-1, with 7 bases identical to TRBD2. The CDR3 consists of 17 residues. Trimming cost V 4 bases and J 7 bases; bases outside gene matches: 16. Germline values: CDR1 SGHAT, CDR2 FQDESV (reference sequence). This CDR3 is CASSSPSTGGSRNEQFL. The DNA of the CDR3 is TGTGCCAGCAGCTCCCCCTCGACTGGCGGGAGTCGAAATGAGCAGTTCCTC.

A word on this clonotype: The conserved closing phenylalanine or tryptophan is absent in this CDR3, likely reflecting a read error. The CDR3 bases are TGTGCCGGCAGCTTATTCCCGCGGGCAGGATGGAACACCGGGGAGCTGTTTTCT. It specifies CAGSLFPRAGWNTGELFS. The chain uses TRBV11-1 and TRBJ2-2, with D possibly being TRBD2 (5 bases). From germline, CDR1 is SGHAT and CDR2 FQDESV (reference sequence). The CDR3 is 18 amino acids.

In regard to this clonotype: This could be a read error, since a much larger clone is one nucleotide away. This chain uses TRBV6-5 with TRBJ2-3, with TRBD2 identical over 9 bases. This CDR3 region has 14 residues. V was pared by 7 bases and J by 2 bases, with 4 bases of the junction left unmatched. CDR1 and CDR2 from the germline V gene are MNHEY and SVGAGI. This CDR3 is CASMRLAVTDTQYF. The DNA for the CDR3 is TGTGCCAGCATGAGACTAGCGGTCACAGATACGCAGTATTTT.

V usage is TRBV5-1 and J usage is TRBJ2-7, with unresolved D. Between the trimmed V and J ends, which lost 3 bases and 2 bases, there was a span of 12 bases. There are 14 residues in the CDR3. The V gene's germline CDR1 is SGHRS and CDR2 YFSETQ. This chain's CDR3 is CASSSTPGTYEQYF. CDR3 DNA: TGCGCCAGCAGCTCCACCCCTGGGACCTACGAGCAGTACTTC.

As regards this clonotype: The conserved phenylalanine or tryptophan is not found at the CDR3 terminus, so this likely reflects a read error. This chain connects TRBV11-2 to TRBJ2-1; D perhaps matches TRBD1 (7 bases). The V gene's germline CDR1 is SGHAT and CDR2 FQNNGV. Trimming cost V 2 bases and J 5 bases, with 19 bases left between them. This CDR3 has 17 amino acids. CDR3 coding DNA: TGTGCCAGCAGCTTAACGTGGTCAGGGGGGTCCCACAATGAGCAGTTCTTG. Translation gives CASSLTWSGGSHNEQFL.

The sample holds many counts of this clonotype. This rearrangement joins TRBV29-1 to TRBJ2-5; possible D gene TRBD1, 6 bases. CDR1 and CDR2 from the germline V gene are SQVTM and ANQGSEA. There are 16 residues in the CDR3. V gave up 1 base and J gave up 4 bases, with 19 bases separating them. The CDR3 sequence: CSVEGISGVGRETQYF. Here the CDR3 DNA reads TGCAGCGTTGAAGGGATATCAGGGGTCGGTCGAGAGACCCAGTACTTC. The full variable domain, rest sourced from reference TRBV29-1 and TRBJ2-5, is SAVISQKPSRDICQRGTSLTIQCQVDSQVTMMFWYRQQPGQSLTLIATANQGSEATYESGFVIDKFPISRPNLTFSTLTVSNMSPEDSSIYLCSVEGISGVGRETQYFGPGTRLLVL.

There are a few counts of this clonotype. V and J are TRBV6-5 and TRBJ2-1; 8 positions agree with TRBD2. CDR1 MNHEY and CDR2 SVGAGI come from the germline V gene. V was clipped by 5 bases and J by 8 bases; unmatched bases: 14. This CDR3 comprises 16 residues. CDR3 sequence reads: CASSLFSGTPRDEQFF. CDR3 DNA: TGTGCCAGCAGTCTTTTTAGCGGGACCCCTCGGGATGAGCAGTTCTTC.